The 9 T cell receptor beta chains below were found in one sample sequenced in a study of memory CD4+ T cells and cytomegalovirus serostatus. TCRdb keeps only in-frame clones here, not all; method: immunoSEQ multiplex PCR. The sample contains about 26,000 clones, about 80% of which appear only once. The sort gate was single viable CD3+CD4+CD8-CD45RO+ cells for memory CD4+ T cells. The sequencing sample was made of memory CD4+ T cells from blood. The origin of the receptors is an adult in good health and CMV-seronegative.

This chain joins TRBV2 and TRBJ2-5; possibly TRBD1 for D (6 bases). The CDR3 spans 13 residues. The V gene's germline CDR1 is SNHLY and CDR2 FYNNEI. V was shortened by 5 bases and J by 5 bases, with 12 bases between the two germline ends. CDR3 region: CASSRNREETQYF. The CDR3 DNA reads TGTGCCAGCAGTCGGAACAGGGAGGAGACCCAGTACTTC.

This chain links TRBV7-9 with TRBJ1-1; unclear D gene. The CDR3 runs to 13 residues. The germline gives CDR1 SEHNR, CDR2 FQNEAQ (reference sequence). V lost 1 base and J 0 bases, leaving 3 bases between the germline ends. CDR3 sequence: CASSLEVNTEAFF. CDR3 DNA: TGTGCCAGCAGCTTAGAGGTGAACACTGAAGCTTTCTTT.

V gene TRBV10-3 combines with J gene TRBJ2-6; D gene unclear. This CDR3 is 15 amino acids long. V gave up 11 bases and J gave up 0 bases, with 14 bases separating them. Germline V CDR1 and CDR2: ENHRY, SYGVKD. CDR3 protein: CAAKRSYSGANVLTF. Here the CDR3 DNA reads TGTGCCGCCAAGAGGAGTTACTCTGGGGCCAACGTCCTGACTTTC.

This clone was seen a handful of times. This chain joins TRBV7-2 and TRBJ1-5; 9 positions agree with TRBD1. This CDR3 contains 16 residues. Germline V gene sequence: CDR1 SGHTA, CDR2 FQGNSA. V shed 5 bases, J shed 4 bases, and the junction held 9 bases outside the gene matches. The CDR3 loop is CASSTRQGGGNQPQHF. For the CDR3, the DNA is TGTGCCAGCAGCACCCGACAGGGGGGAGGGAATCAGCCCCAGCATTTT. Full variable domain (rest looked up from reference TRBV7-2 and TRBJ1-5): GAGVSQSPSNKVTEKGKDVELRCDPISGHTALYWYRQSLGQGLEFLIYFQGNSAPDKSGLPSDRFSAERTGGSVSTLTIQRTQQEDSAVYLCASSTRQGGGNQPQHFGDGTRLSIL.

DNA for the CDR3: TGTGCCAGCAGACCCGGTCACGGACTAGCGGGGGACTACGAGCAGTACTTC. Encoded protein: CASRPGHGLAGDYEQYF. The genes are TRBV27 and TRBJ2-7, with TRBD2 matching 13 bases. Germline lookup yields CDR1 MNHEY and CDR2 SMNVEV (reference sequence). The junction had 11 bases not matched to a gene; V was cut back by 6 bases and J by 3 bases. The CDR3 length is 17 residues.

The table lists this clone with a few counts. The V call is TRBV28, the J call TRBJ1-4, with D perhaps matching TRBD1 (5 bases). Germline assignment: CDR1 MDHEN and CDR2 SYDVKM. V was pared by 5 bases and J by 7 bases, with 11 bases between. The CDR3 runs 13 residues. The CDR3 reads CASSGDSLEKLFF. Here the CDR3 DNA reads TGTGCCAGCAGTGGTGACAGCCTTGAAAAACTGTTTTTT. The full variable domain, rest sourced from reference TRBV28 and TRBJ1-4, is DVKVTQSSRYLVKRTGEKVFLECVQDMDHENMFWYRQDPGLGLRLIYFSYDVKMKEKGDIPEGYSVSREKKERFSLILESASTNQTSMYLCASSGDSLEKLFFGSGTQLSVL.

V gene TRBV7-8 combines with J gene TRBJ2-7; a possible D gene is TRBD2 (6 bases). CDR3 length: 16 amino acids. V was pared by 2 bases and J by 1 base, with 15 bases between. CDR1 is SGHVS, CDR2 FQNEAQ, per germline. In DNA form, the CDR3 reads TGTGCCAGCAGCTTACATTTCGCGGGGATGTCCTACGAGCAGTACTTC. Translation: CASSLHFAGMSYEQYF.

This CDR3 is CAISESNIRGDYEQYF. The CDR3 DNA reads TGTGCCATCAGTGAGTCGAACATAAGAGGCGACTACGAGCAGTACTTC. V and J are TRBV10-3 and TRBJ2-7; D gene uncertain. V lost 0 bases and J lost 3, with 15 bases in between. The CDR3 totals 16 residues. Germline V lookup: CDR1 ENHRY, CDR2 SYGVKD.

The chain is built from TRBV5-4 and TRBJ1-4; no firm D call. Trimming cost V 4 bases and J 5 bases, with 15 bases left between them. CDR3 length: 15 residues. CDR1 is SGHNT and CDR2 is YYREEE in the germline V gene (reference sequence). CDR3 loop: CASSLDGGRNEKLFF. CDR3 bases: TGTGCCAGCAGCCTAGATGGTGGAAGAAATGAAAAACTGTTTTTT.